These T cell receptor beta chains were read from a single sample in a study of blood T cell repertoires in COVID-19. The data were produced by immunoSEQ multiplex PCR, yet TCRdb's version contains in-frame clones alone and is incomplete. The data contain about 50,000 clones, 75% to 95% of them singletons. Sequencing was performed on peripheral blood. The receptors originated from a man in his fifties with active COVID-19. The CDR3 runs from the conserved cysteine through the conserved F or W. The D gene is left open where the match is weak. Part of the rows lack a size; the others show once, few, many or a class for expanded clones.

abundance,j_gene,d_gene,v_gene,CDR3nt,CDR3aa
NA,TRBJ2-1,NA,TRBV5-6,TGTGCCAGCAGCTTGGGGGCTCGCGTCGGTGAGCAGTTCTTC,CASSLGARVGEQFF
NA,TRBJ2-3,TRBD1,TRBV7-9,TGTGCCAGCAGCCCCGGACAGGGGGAGGTTACAGATACGCAGTATTTT,CASSPGQGEVTDTQYF
NA,TRBJ2-7,TRBD1,TRBV30,TGTGCCTGGAGTACACCAGGGACAGGGAACGAGCAGTACTTC,CAWSTPGTGNEQYF
NA,TRBJ2-5,TRBD2,TRBV2,TGTGCCAGCACTAACGGACTAGCGGGAGCCGAGACCCAGTACTTC,CASTNGLAGAETQYF
NA,TRBJ2-1,TRBD1,TRBV30,TGTGCCTGGAGGGGACAGGTTTGGAATGAGCAGTTCTTC,CAWRGQVWNEQFF
NA,TRBJ1-2,TRBD1,TRBV5-5,TGTGCCAGCAGTAGGGACAGGGGGAACTATGGCTACACCTTC,CASSRDRGNYGYTF
NA,TRBJ2-7,TRBD1,TRBV9,TGTGCCAGCAGTTACTCCCGACAGGGAAGCTCCTACGAGCAGTACTTC,CASSYSRQGSSYEQYF
NA,TRBJ2-5,NA,TRBV14,TGTGCCAGCACCGCAAGGGGGTCGGAGACCCAGTACTTC,CASTARGSETQYF
NA,TRBJ2-7,NA,TRBV12-3/TRBV12-4,TGTGCCAGCAGTTTAGGCTCCTCACAGGCCTACTTC,CASSLGSSQAYF
NA,TRBJ2-3,TRBD2,TRBV5-5,TGTGCCTCCCGGGGGGCACTAGCGGGCCCAGATACGCAGTATTTT,CASRGALAGPDTQYF
NA,TRBJ1-2,NA,TRBV6-5,TGTGCCAGCAGTCGCGACAGTAACTATGGCTACACCTTC,CASSRDSNYGYTF
NA,TRBJ1-1,NA,TRBV18,TGTGCCAGCTCACCACCCCTATCATACTATAAACCGGGACAATCTGAAGCTTTCTTT,CASSPPLSYYKPGQSEAFF
once,TRBJ2-2,TRBD1,TRBV11-3,TGTGCCAGCAGCCTCGGACAGGGAACCGGGGAGCTGTTTTTT,CASSLGQGTGELFF
few,TRBJ1-3,NA,TRBV18,TGTGCCAGCTCAGCCACAGAAGCTGGAAACACCATATATTTT,CASSATEAGNTIYF
NA,TRBJ1-3,NA,TRBV18,TGTGCCAGCTCACCACGAGGTAACTCTGGAAACACCATATATTTT,CASSPRGNSGNTIYF
NA,TRBJ1-2,NA,TRBV12-3/TRBV12-4,TGTGCCAGCAGTTCGCGAGAGGGAGGGGGCTACACCTTC,CASSSREGGGYTF
NA,TRBJ2-1,TRBD1,TRBV18,TGTGCCAGCTCACCAGAGCTCCTAGGCAGGGGGCGATACAATGAGCAGTTCTTC,CASSPELLGRGRYNEQFF
NA,TRBJ2-7,NA,TRBV24-1,TGTGCCACCAGTCTCACAGGTCTCGGCGAGCAGTACTTC,CATSLTGLGEQYF
NA,TRBJ1-6,TRBD1,TRBV7-8,TGTGCCAGCAGCCACGGGACAGTCTATAATTCACCCCTCCACTTT,CASSHGTVYNSPLHF
NA,TRBJ2-6,TRBD1,TRBV6-2/TRBV6-3,TGTGCCAGCAGTACAGGGGAAAGTTACTCTGGGGCCAACGTCCTGACTTTC,CASSTGESYSGANVLTF
NA,TRBJ2-7,TRBD2,TRBV28,TGTGCCAGCCGAACTAGCGGGGGATCCTACGAGCAGTACTTC,CASRTSGGSYEQYF
NA,TRBJ1-2,TRBD1,TRBV30,TGTGCCTGGAGTAGCCCGGGACAGGGGGCTCGAGGCTACACCTTC,CAWSSPGQGARGYTF
NA,TRBJ1-1,NA,TRBV3-1/TRBV3-2,TGTGCCAGCAGTGAAAGGGGAGGGGGCACTGAAGCTTTCTTT,CASSERGGGTEAFF
NA,TRBJ2-7,NA,TRBV18,TGTGCCAGCTCCCAGGGCCACGAGCAGTACTTC,CASSQGHEQYF
NA,TRBJ2-7,NA,TRBV4-1,TGCGCCAGCAGCCAAGGGGACCAAAGGGGGGAGCAGTACTTC,CASSQGDQRGEQYF
NA,TRBJ1-5,NA,TRBV2,TGTGCCAGCAGTGGGGGAGCGGAACGGGGAAATCAGCCCCAGCATTTT,CASSGGAERGNQPQHF
NA,TRBJ1-5,NA,TRBV3-1/TRBV3-2,TGTGCCAGCAGCCAAGATTTACAGAGCAATCAGCCCCAGCATTTT,CASSQDLQSNQPQHF
NA,TRBJ2-5,TRBD1,TRBV5-1,TGCGCCAGCAGCTTGGACCCACCCCAGGGGGTAGAGACCCAGTACTTC,CASSLDPPQGVETQYF
NA,TRBJ2-2,NA,TRBV3-1/TRBV3-2,TGTGCCAGCAGCCCCGGACATTCCACCGGGGAGCTGTTTTTT,CASSPGHSTGELFF
NA,TRBJ1-5,NA,TRBV18,TGTGCCAGCTCACCATCAGGGTATTATCAGCCCCAGCATTTT,CASSPSGYYQPQHF
NA,TRBJ2-5,TRBD2,TRBV28,TGTGCCAGCAGATCCGGGGGGGCCCAGTACTTC,CASRSGGAQYF
NA,TRBJ2-7,NA,TRBV7-8,TGTGCCAGCAGCTTGGGGGGGACAGGTAGTTACGAGCAGTACTTC,CASSLGGTGSYEQYF
few,TRBJ1-2,NA,TRBV30,TGTGCCTGGAGTAATCAACGGAACTATGGCTACACCTTC,CAWSNQRNYGYTF
NA,TRBJ2-1,TRBD2,TRBV5-4,TGTGCCAGCAGCTTTAGCGGGACCTCCTACAATGAGCAGTTCTTC,CASSFSGTSYNEQFF
NA,TRBJ2-3,TRBD1,TRBV23-1,TGCGCCAGCAGTCAGTGGGACAGTCAAACGGGGTCGCAGTATTTT,CASSQWDSQTGSQYF
NA,TRBJ2-1,NA,TRBV23-1,TGCGCCAGCACTCCCCATGAGCAGTTCTTC,CASTPHEQFF
NA,TRBJ2-2,NA,TRBV6-5,TGTGCCAGCATCCCGAGCACCGGGGAGCTGTTTTTT,CASIPSTGELFF
NA,TRBJ2-3,NA,TRBV7-2,TGTGCCAGCAGCTTAATGGGCAGCAGCACAGATACGCAGTATTTT,CASSLMGSSTDTQYF
NA,TRBJ2-5,TRBD1,TRBV5-1,TGCGCCAGCAGCTCGGGACAGGGGGCAGTTGGCCAAGAGACCCAGTACTTC,CASSSGQGAVGQETQYF
NA,TRBJ1-2,NA,TRBV2,TGTGCCAGCAATGCCCAGGGCTATGGCTACACCTTC,CASNAQGYGYTF
NA,TRBJ2-2,TRBD2,TRBV10-1,TGCGCCAGCAGTGAGACTAGCGGGGGCCCCGGGACCGGGGAGCTGTTTTTT,CASSETSGGPGTGELFF
NA,TRBJ1-6,TRBD1,TRBV5-1,TGCGCCAGCAGCTTACAGGGGAAAAGCTCCTATAATTCACCCCTCCACTTT,CASSLQGKSSYNSPLHF
NA,TRBJ2-7,NA,TRBV18,TGTGCCAGCTCACCCAGCGGCCCAACTACGAGCTCCTACGAGCAGTACTTC,CASSPSGPTTSSYEQYF
NA,TRBJ2-7,NA,TRBV2,TGTGCCAGCAGTCCTGGGGGCAGCCTCACCTACGAGCAGTACTTC,CASSPGGSLTYEQYF
NA,TRBJ1-5,NA,TRBV18,TGTGCCAGCTCCCGCACAGGGTACAATCAGCCCCAGCATTTT,CASSRTGYNQPQHF
NA,TRBJ2-3,TRBD1,TRBV2,TGTGCCAGCAGTGATGGGACAGTAGCAGGTACGCAGTATTTT,CASSDGTVAGTQYF
NA,TRBJ1-3,NA,TRBV29-1,TGCAGCGTTGAACGGGCAGGGTCAAACACCATATATTTT,CSVERAGSNTIYF
NA,TRBJ2-1,NA,TRBV2,TGTGCCAGCAGCTACAGGGAACACTCCTACAATGAGCAGTTCTTC,CASSYREHSYNEQFF
few,TRBJ1-2,NA,TRBV10-1,TGCGCCAGCAGTCCAGACAGGAACTATGGCTACACCTTC,CASSPDRNYGYTF
NA,TRBJ2-7,NA,TRBV15,TGTGCCACCAGCAGAGATCCGGGGGACTACGAGCAGTACTTC,CATSRDPGDYEQYF
NA,TRBJ2-5,TRBD2,TRBV14,TGTGCCAGCAGCCAAGTAGTAGGACTAGCGGGAATAGAGACCCAGTACTTC,CASSQVVGLAGIETQYF
NA,TRBJ2-7,NA,TRBV21-1,TGTGCCAGCAGCAAAGAAACAGGGGGCGAGCAGTACTTC,CASSKETGGEQYF